The sequence of this T cell receptor (beta chain) was determined in a study of blood T cells in healthy people across ages. V shed 0 bases and J shed 4 bases, with 16 bases lying between them. The germline V gene encodes CDR1 DFQATT and CDR2 SNEGSKA (reference sequence). The CDR3 is made up of 16 amino acids. Ranging in age from about 6 to 90, the donors were healthy Caucasian individuals from Russia. Per-sample PBMC isolation yielded at least 6 million cells. This clonotype was observed a few times. It was with a sample-barcoded 5' primer and a J-beta primer mix that a second PCR of roughly 6 to 12 cycles was run. TCRdb processed the 5' RACE reads anew with MiXCR; each CDR3 protein has one entry. The table includes 800,000 to 1,300,000 distinct CDR3 sequences, approximately 25% detected once. In addition, the sample was reused for a study of T cells of mothers and their children. From that second work: RNA was extracted, and all of it went into cDNA synthesis at 1.5 ug per 15 ul.

This clonotype originated in a girl aged 2 to 10 in good health. The V and J genes are TRBV20-1 and TRBJ2-1; D uncertain. Material for sequencing was blood. The CDR3 loop is CSARDPASNGYNEQFF. Here the CDR3 DNA reads TGCAGTGCTAGAGATCCTGCGTCTAACGGATACAATGAGCAGTTCTTC.